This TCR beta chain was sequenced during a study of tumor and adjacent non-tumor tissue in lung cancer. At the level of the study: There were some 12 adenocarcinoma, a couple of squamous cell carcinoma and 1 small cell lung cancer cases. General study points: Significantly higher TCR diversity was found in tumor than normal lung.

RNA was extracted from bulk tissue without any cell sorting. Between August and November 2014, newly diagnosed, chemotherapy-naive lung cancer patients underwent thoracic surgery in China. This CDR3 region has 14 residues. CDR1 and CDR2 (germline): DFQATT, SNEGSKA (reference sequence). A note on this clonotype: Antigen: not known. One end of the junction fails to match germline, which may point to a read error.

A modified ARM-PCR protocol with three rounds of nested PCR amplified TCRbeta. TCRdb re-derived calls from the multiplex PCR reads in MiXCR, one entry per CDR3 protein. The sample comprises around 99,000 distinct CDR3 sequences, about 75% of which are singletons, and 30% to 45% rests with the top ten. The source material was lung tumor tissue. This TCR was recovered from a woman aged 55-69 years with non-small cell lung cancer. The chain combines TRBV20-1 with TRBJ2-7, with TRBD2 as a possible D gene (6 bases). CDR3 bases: TGCAGTGTTAGAGCCGGGGGTAAATCCTACGAGCAGTACTTC. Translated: CSVRAGGKSYEQYF.